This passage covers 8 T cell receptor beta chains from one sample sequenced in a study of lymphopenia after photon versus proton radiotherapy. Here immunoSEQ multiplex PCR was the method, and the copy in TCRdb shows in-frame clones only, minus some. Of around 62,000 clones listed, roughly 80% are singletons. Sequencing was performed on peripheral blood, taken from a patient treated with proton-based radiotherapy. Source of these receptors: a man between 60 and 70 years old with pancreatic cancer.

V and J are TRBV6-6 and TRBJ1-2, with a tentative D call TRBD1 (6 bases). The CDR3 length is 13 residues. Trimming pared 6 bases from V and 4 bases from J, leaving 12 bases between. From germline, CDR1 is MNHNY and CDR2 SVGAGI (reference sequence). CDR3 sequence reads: CASSPGQTYGYTF. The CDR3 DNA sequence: TGTGCCAGCAGCCCGGGACAAACCTATGGCTACACCTTC.

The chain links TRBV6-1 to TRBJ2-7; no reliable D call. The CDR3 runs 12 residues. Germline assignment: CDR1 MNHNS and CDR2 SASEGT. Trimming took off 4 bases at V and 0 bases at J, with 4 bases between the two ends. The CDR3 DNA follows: TGTGCCAGCAGTGGCCTCTCCTACGAGCAGTACTTC. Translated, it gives CASSGLSYEQYF.

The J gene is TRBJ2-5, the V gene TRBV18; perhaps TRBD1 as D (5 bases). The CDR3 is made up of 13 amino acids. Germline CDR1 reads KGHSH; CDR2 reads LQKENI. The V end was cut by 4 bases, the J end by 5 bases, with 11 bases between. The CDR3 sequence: CASSQQEFETQYF. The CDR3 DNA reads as TGTGCCAGCTCACAACAGGAGTTTGAGACCCAGTACTTC.

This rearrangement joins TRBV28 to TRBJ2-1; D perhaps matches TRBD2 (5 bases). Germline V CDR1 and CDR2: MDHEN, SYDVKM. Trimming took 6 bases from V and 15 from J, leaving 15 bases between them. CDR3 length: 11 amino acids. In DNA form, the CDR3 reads TGTGCCAGCAGCGTCCCGGGGTCTTGGTTCTTC. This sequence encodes CASSVPGSWFF.

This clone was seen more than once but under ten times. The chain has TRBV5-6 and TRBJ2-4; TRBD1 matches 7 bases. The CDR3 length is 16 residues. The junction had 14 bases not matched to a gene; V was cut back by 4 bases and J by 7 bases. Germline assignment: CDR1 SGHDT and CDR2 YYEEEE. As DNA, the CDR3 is TGTGCCAGCAGCCTGCTCTCAGGGGGACGGTCGAACATTCAGTACTTC. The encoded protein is CASSLLSGGRSNIQYF.

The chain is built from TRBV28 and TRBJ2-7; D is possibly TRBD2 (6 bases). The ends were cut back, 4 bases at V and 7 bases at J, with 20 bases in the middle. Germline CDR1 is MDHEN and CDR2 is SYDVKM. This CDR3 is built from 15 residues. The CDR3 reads CASSSSGYGLGEQYF. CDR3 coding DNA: TGTGCCAGCAGTTCAAGCGGGTACGGATTGGGAGAGCAGTACTTC.

The CDR3 loop reads CASSPEGDGANVLTF. Here the CDR3 DNA reads TGTGCCAGCAGCCCCGAGGGGGATGGGGCCAACGTCCTGACTTTC. V is TRBV7-3 and J is TRBJ2-6, with TRBD1 as a possible D gene (6 bases). The CDR3 runs 15 residues. Trimming pared 5 bases from V and 3 bases from J, leaving 11 bases between. Germline V gene lookup returns CDR1 SGHTA and CDR2 FQGTGA. The full variable domain, completed using reference TRBV7-3 and TRBJ2-6, is GAGVSQTPSNKVTEKGKYVELRCDPISGHTALYWYRQSLGQGPEFLIYFQGTGAADDSGLPNDRFFAVRPEGSVSTLKIQRTERGDSAVYLCASSPEGDGANVLTFGAGSRLTVL.

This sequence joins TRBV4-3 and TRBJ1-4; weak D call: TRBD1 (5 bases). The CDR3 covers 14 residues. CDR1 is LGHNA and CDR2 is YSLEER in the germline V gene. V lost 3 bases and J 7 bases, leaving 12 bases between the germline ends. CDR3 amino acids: CASSQGGVGEKLFF. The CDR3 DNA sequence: TGCGCCAGCAGCCAGGGAGGGGTGGGTGAAAAACTGTTTTTT.